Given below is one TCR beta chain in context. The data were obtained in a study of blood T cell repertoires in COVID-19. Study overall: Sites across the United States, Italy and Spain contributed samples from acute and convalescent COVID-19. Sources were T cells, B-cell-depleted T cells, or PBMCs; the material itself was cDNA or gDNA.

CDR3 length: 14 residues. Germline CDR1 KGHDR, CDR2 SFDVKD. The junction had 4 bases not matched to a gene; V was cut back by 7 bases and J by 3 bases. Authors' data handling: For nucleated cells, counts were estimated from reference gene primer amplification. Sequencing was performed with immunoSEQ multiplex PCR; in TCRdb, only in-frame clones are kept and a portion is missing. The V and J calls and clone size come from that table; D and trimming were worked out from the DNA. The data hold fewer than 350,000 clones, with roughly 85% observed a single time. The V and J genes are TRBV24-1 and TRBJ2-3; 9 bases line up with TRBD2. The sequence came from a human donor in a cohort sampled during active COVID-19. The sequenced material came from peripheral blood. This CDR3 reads CATRTSGFTDTQYF. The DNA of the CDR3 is TGTGCCACCAGGACTAGCGGATTTACAGATACGCAGTATTTT.